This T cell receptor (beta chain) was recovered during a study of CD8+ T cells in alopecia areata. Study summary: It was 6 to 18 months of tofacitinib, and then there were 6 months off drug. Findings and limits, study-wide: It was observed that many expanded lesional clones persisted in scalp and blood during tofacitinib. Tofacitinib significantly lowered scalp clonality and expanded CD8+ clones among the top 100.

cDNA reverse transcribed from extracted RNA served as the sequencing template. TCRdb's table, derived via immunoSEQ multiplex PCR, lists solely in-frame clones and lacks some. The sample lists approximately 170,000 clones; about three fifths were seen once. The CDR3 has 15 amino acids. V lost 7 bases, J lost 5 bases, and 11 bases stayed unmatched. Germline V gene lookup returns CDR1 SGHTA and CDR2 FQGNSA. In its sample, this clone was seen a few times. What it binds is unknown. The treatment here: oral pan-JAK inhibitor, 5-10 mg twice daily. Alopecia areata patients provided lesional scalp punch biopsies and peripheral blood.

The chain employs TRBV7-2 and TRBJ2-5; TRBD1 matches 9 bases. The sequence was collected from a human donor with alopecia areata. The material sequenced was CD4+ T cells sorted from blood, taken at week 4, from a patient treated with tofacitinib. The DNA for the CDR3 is TGTGCCAGCACCAATACGGGACAGGGTTGGGAGACCCAGTACTTC. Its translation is CASTNTGQGWETQYF.